A single sample is the source of the 19 T cell receptor beta chains below, sequenced in a study of beta chain features in type 1 diabetes. Whole-study findings and limits: Type 1 diabetes patients showed a moderate but significant shortening of TCRB CDR3s in all four CD4+ subsets.

The antigens of these receptors remain unknown. The study reverse transcribed the entire isolated RNA, so it sequenced expressed TCRB transcripts. Only in-frame clones appear in the TCRdb table, and some are missing; sequencing was by immunoSEQ multiplex PCR. The repertoire holds about 660,000 clones, with 11% to 15% as singletons. Sequenced material: naive CD4+ T cells from blood. These receptor sequences come from a young man with type 1 diabetes.

This chain links TRBV5-4 with TRBJ2-3, with D uncertain. V lost 9 bases, J lost 2 bases, and 19 bases lay in between. The CDR3 has 15 residues. Germline CDR1 SGHNT, CDR2 YYREEE (reference sequence). The CDR3 bases are TGTGCCACCACGGGTGGGGTTGCCTCCACAGATACGCAGTATTTT. It yields the protein CATTGGVASTDTQYF.

The V gene is TRBV30, the J gene TRBJ1-6, with D possibly matching TRBD1 (5 bases). Germline V lookup: CDR1 GTSNPN, CDR2 SVGIG (reference sequence). This CDR3 has 16 residues. The ends were cut back, 4 bases at V and 4 bases at J, with 17 bases in the middle. As DNA, the CDR3 is TGTGCCTGGACGGAGGGGATGGGTAATTATAATTCACCCCTCCACTTT. Translated, it gives CAWTEGMGNYNSPLHF.

The table lists this clone with a few counts. This chain connects TRBV9 to TRBJ2-1; 11 bases are a match to TRBD2. This CDR3 has 15 residues. Germline trimming cut 4 bases from V and 6 bases from J; bases unmatched to any gene: 6. Germline V lookup: CDR1 SGDLS, CDR2 YYNGEE. The CDR3 reads CASSPIAGGPNEQFF. The CDR3 DNA reads as TGTGCCAGCAGCCCTATAGCGGGAGGGCCCAATGAGCAGTTCTTC. Based on the CDR3 plus reference TRBV9 and TRBJ2-1, the full variable domain is DSGVTQTPKHLITATGQRVTLRCSPRSGDLSVYWYQQSLDQGLQFLIQYYNGEERAKGNILERFSAQQFPDLHSELNLSSLELGDSALYFCASSPIAGGPNEQFFGPGTRLTVL.

This clone was detected only a few times. The rearrangement uses TRBV19 and TRBJ2-6; a possible D gene is TRBD1 (5 bases). Germline CDR1 LNHDA, CDR2 SQIVND (reference sequence). V was pared by 5 bases and J by 0 bases, with 8 bases between. The length of the CDR3 is 15 residues. The CDR3 nucleotides are TGTGCCAGTAGTGTACAGGTCTCTGGGGCCAACGTCCTGACTTTC. Protein sequence: CASSVQVSGANVLTF.

The chain has TRBV5-1 and TRBJ2-7; TRBD1 matches at 9 bases. CDR3 length: 14 amino acids. The ends lost 4 bases at V and 3 bases at J; junction bases unmatched: 5. Germline lookup yields CDR1 SGHRS and CDR2 YFSETQ. CDR3: CASSRDRESYEQYF. For the CDR3, the DNA is TGCGCCAGCAGCAGGGACAGGGAGAGCTACGAGCAGTACTTC.

This clone was counted a few times. The chain uses TRBV5-4 and TRBJ1-3, with D hard to call. Germline loops: CDR1 SGHNT, CDR2 YYREEE (reference sequence). V gave up 4 bases and J gave up 0 bases, with 8 bases separating them. The CDR3 has 14 residues. CDR3 sequence (DNA): TGTGCCAGCAGCCACTCCGGCTCTGGAAACACCATATATTTT. This gives the protein CASSHSGSGNTIYF.

This clone appeared a single time. This chain joins TRBV4-1 and TRBJ2-1, with TRBD2 matching over 7 bases. Germline values: CDR1 MGHRA, CDR2 YSYEKL. This CDR3 comprises 17 residues. J gave up 5 bases and V 5 bases, and 15 bases lay outside the gene matches. The CDR3 sequence: CASSFRDPRLADNEQFF. The CDR3 bases are TGCGCCAGCAGCTTCCGGGACCCTCGACTAGCAGACAATGAGCAGTTCTTC.

This clone was recorded once. V is TRBV5-6 and J is TRBJ1-1; D remains ambiguous. The CDR3 runs to 13 residues. V lost 2 bases, J lost 2 bases, and 7 bases lay in between. Germline CDR1 reads SGHDT; CDR2 reads YYEEEE. The CDR3 here is CASSLYTNTEAFF. CDR3 DNA sequence: TGTGCCAGCAGCTTATACACCAACACTGAAGCTTTCTTT.

This clone showed up just a few times. J is TRBJ2-7 and V is TRBV7-6; tentative D call: TRBD1 (6 bases). V lost 5 bases to trimming and J lost 3 bases, with 17 bases between them. This CDR3 comprises 15 residues. The germline gives CDR1 SGHVS, CDR2 FNYEAQ. This chain's CDR3 is CASSISRTGNYEQYF. The CDR3 DNA follows: TGTGCCAGCAGCATATCACGAACAGGGAACTACGAGCAGTACTTC.

This sequence joins TRBV10-2 and TRBJ1-1, with D unclear. The CDR3 loop spans 13 amino acids. CDR1 WSHSY and CDR2 SAAADI come from the germline V gene. The germline V and J ends were trimmed by 3 bases and 11 bases, with 16 bases remaining between them. The chain's CDR3 is CASSDGLALDAFF. CDR3 nucleotides: TGCGCCAGCAGTGACGGTCTTGCATTGGACGCTTTCTTT.

The chain uses TRBV5-1 and TRBJ2-5, with unresolved D. Germline V gene lookup returns CDR1 SGHRS and CDR2 YFSETQ. The V and J ends lost 6 bases and 0 bases respectively, with 9 bases between them. The CDR3 spans 13 residues. CDR3 DNA sequence: TGCGCCAGCATCGGTGATTACCAAGAGACCCAGTACTTC. Its protein product is CASIGDYQETQYF.

This clone was observed a handful of times. The V gene is TRBV6-5, the J gene TRBJ1-2; maybe TRBD1 (5 bases). Germline CDR1 and CDR2: MNHEY and SVGAGI. V gave up 6 bases and J gave up 4 bases, with 15 bases separating them. This CDR3 has 14 residues. The CDR3 coding sequence is TGTGCCAGCAGCCAAAATGCCGGGACCTATGGCTACACCTTC. Translated, it gives CASSQNAGTYGYTF.

This clone was found a few times. The chain carries TRBV21-1 and TRBJ1-4. TRBV21-1 is listed as a pseudogene. This CDR3 comprises 17 residues. The CDR3 reads CASSQAADGGRREKLFF. The CDR3 DNA is TGTGCCAGCAGCCAGGCCGCTGATGGGGGGCGTCGAGAAAAACTGTTTTTT.

The J gene is TRBJ2-1, the V gene TRBV29-1, with 12 bases matching TRBD2. In germline, CDR1 is SQVTM, CDR2 ANQGSEA. V lost 7 bases, J lost 9 bases, and 13 bases stayed unmatched. The CDR3 has 15 residues. This chain's CDR3 is CSANPGTSGRREQFF. The CDR3 DNA follows: TGCAGCGCCAACCCTGGGACTAGCGGGCGTCGTGAGCAGTTCTTC.

This clone turned up a few times. Distinct nucleotide sequences in the sample also encode this CDR3. The chain combines TRBV18 with TRBJ2-5; D is unclear. Trimming cost V 4 bases and J 5 bases, with 5 bases left between them. CDR3 length equals 11 residues. Germline CDR1 and CDR2: KGHSH and LQKENI. Here the CDR3 DNA reads TGTGCCAGCTCACTCCGGGAGACCCAGTACTTC. Amino acid sequence: CASSLRETQYF.

CDR3 region: CSVGPGWAEAFF. DNA of the CDR3: TGCAGCGTTGGACCAGGGTGGGCTGAAGCTTTCTTT. This chain uses TRBV29-1 with TRBJ1-1; a weak D match, TRBD1 (5 bases). CDR3 size: 12 residues. Germline V gene data show CDR1 as SQVTM and CDR2 as ANQGSEA. Trimming cost V 4 bases and J 6 bases, with 12 bases left between them.

A few counts support this clone. The V call is TRBV2, the J call TRBJ2-1; a weak D match, TRBD2 (5 bases). The V gene lost 8 bases and the J gene lost 10 bases, with 12 bases spanning the gap. The germline V gene encodes CDR1 SNHLY and CDR2 FYNNEI. CDR3 length equals 11 residues. The CDR3 nucleotides are TGTGCCAGCCTGGACTTCTCGGAGCAGTTCTTC. This gives the protein CASLDFSEQFF.

The chain joins TRBV18 to TRBJ2-7; no reliable D call. Germline-derived CDR1 and CDR2 are KGHSH and LQKENI. Trimming removed 2 bases from V and 2 bases from J, with 13 bases in between. The CDR3 loop spans 15 amino acids. CDR3 in DNA: TGTGCCAGCTCACCATGGCCCGGGCAGGCCTACGAGCAGTACTTC. The encoded protein is CASSPWPGQAYEQYF.

This clone was seen a handful of times. The chain joins TRBV9 to TRBJ1-5; TRBD1 matches 7 bases. The junction had 7 bases not matched to a gene; V was cut back by 4 bases and J by 6 bases. This CDR3 contains 14 residues. Germline V gene lookup returns CDR1 SGDLS and CDR2 YYNGEE. The CDR3 loop reads CASSPTGIGQPQHF. CDR3 DNA: TGTGCCAGCAGCCCGACAGGGATCGGTCAGCCCCAGCATTTT. The full variable domain, in which reference TRBV9 and TRBJ1-5 provide the parts outside the CDR3, is DSGVTQTPKHLITATGQRVTLRCSPRSGDLSVYWYQQSLDQGLQFLIQYYNGEERAKGNILERFSAQQFPDLHSELNLSSLELGDSALYFCASSPTGIGQPQHFGDGTRLSIL.